This T cell receptor (beta chain) was recorded in a study of human T cells and chemical hapten exposure. Across the whole study: Enrolled patients were predominantly female and had alopecia areata, totalis or universalis.

This clonotype was observed many times. Documented time point: pre-sensitization, week 0. Treatment indicated: therapeutic diphenylcyclopropenone sensitization with weekly scalp DPC. People who gave samples had alopecia, were 18 to 70 years old, and were suitable for DPC. The CDR3 sequence is 14 residues long. In germline, CDR1 is LNHDA, CDR2 SQIVND (reference sequence). Trimming removed 5 bases at V and 4 bases at J, with 15 bases between. Library preparation tagged each individual cDNA molecule with a unique molecular identifier. Authors' processing steps: TCRs per sample had a median of approximately 98,000 and ranged from about 20,000 to 700,000. TCRdb re-called the RACE reads through MiXCR, storing one row per CDR3 protein. TCRdb's processing, not the study's, gives the V and J calls here. The sample records tens of thousands of distinct CDR3 sequences, 6.5% to 8% being singletons.

Sequenced material: whole blood, taken in connection with sensitization to the hapten diphenylcyclopropenone (DPC). The sequence was obtained from a woman between 45 and 65 years old with alopecia areata. Some clones in this sample may be carry-over from other donors' samples. The chain couples TRBV19 to TRBJ2-7; maybe TRBD2 (5 bases). CDR3 DNA sequence: TGTGCCAGTAGTCGTGAGGGCGCGAATTACGAGCAGTACTTC. Encoded protein: CASSREGANYEQYF.